A selection of T cell receptor beta chains follows, all from one sample in a study of TIL therapy for anti-PD-1-resistant metastatic lung cancer. Clones were read by immunoSEQ multiplex PCR, and TCRdb kept only the in-frame ones, dropping some. The table has under 20,000 clones, about three quarters seen once. Specimen: blood, collected at baseline. All receptors come from a person between 25 and 79 years old with non-small cell lung cancer. Each CDR3 is given with its conserved first and last residue. Clone size, where shown, is once, few, many, or a class for clones that have expanded.

abundance | v_gene | CDR3aa
. | TRBV30 | CAWSVTVVQETQYF
. | TRBV18 | CASSPRYGEDEQFF
. | TRBV10-1 | CASSESVRGNIQYF
. | TRBV11-3 | CASSWGRAGNTQYF
. | TRBV4-3 | CASSQGAGRNTEAFF
. | TRBV18 | CASSPPGAGGFYEQYF
. | TRBV5-6 | CASSREQLPAYEQYF
. | TRBV29-1 | CSVVFDSTDTQYF
. | TRBV5-1 | CASSLGDTYNEQFF
. | TRBV7-2 | CASSFFSAGELFF
few | TRBV7-8 | CASSPPRQGADEQYF
. | TRBV11-1 | CASSLNSGNTIYF
. | TRBV9 | CASSVIAADTQYF
. | TRBV19 | CASSRTRGGAWRNIQYF
few | TRBV7-6 | CASRGLGAMNTEAFF
. | TRBV30 | CAGASSMQRATYNEQFF
once | TRBV19 | CASKLGQFSEQYF
. | TRBV6-6 | CASRPLAGGDTGELFF
. | TRBV7-6 | CASSSLAGGVAGELFF
. | TRBV7-8 | CASSLVVGPNEKLFF
. | TRBV25-1 | CASSDSGRGTYEQYF
. | TRBV10-3 | CAISKQPPGPREQYF
. | TRBV10-1 | CASSFGAGETQYF
few | TRBV27 | CASSLSIGALNGYTF
. | TRBV2 | CASRGDYNYGYTF
. | TRBV28 | CASSLPGQVNYGYTF
. | TRBV9 | CASSARGGYTF
. | TRBV4-1 | CASSQVLAGTYEQYF
. | TRBV5-1 | CASSLAGQGTLIGQGEQYF
. | TRBV2 | CASSEAREGGYTF
few | TRBV28 | CASRRDQGEGSPLHF
. | TRBV10-3 | CAISEDRGGTEAFF